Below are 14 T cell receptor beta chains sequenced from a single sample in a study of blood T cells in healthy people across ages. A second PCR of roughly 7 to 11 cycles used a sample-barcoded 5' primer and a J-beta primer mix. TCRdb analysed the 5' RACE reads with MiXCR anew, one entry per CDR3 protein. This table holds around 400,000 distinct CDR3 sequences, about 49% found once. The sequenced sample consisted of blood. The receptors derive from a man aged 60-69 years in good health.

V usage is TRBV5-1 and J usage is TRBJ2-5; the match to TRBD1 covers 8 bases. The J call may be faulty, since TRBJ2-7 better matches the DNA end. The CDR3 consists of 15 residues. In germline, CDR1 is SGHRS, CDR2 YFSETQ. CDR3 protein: CASKIDWTGINEQYF. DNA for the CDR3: TGCGCCAGCAAAATTGATTGGACAGGGATAAACGAGCAGTACTTC.

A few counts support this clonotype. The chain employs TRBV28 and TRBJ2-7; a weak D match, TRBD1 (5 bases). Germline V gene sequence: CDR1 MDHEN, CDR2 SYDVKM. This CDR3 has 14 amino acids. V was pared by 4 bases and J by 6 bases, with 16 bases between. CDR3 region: CASSSLREFPEQYF. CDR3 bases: TGTGCCAGCAGTTCCCTCAGGGAATTCCCCGAGCAGTACTTC.

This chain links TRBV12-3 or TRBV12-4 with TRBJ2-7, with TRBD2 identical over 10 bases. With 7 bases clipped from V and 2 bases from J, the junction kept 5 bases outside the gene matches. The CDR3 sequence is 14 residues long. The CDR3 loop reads CASTNSGRPYEQYF. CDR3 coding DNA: TGTGCCAGCACCAATAGCGGGAGGCCCTACGAGCAGTACTTC.

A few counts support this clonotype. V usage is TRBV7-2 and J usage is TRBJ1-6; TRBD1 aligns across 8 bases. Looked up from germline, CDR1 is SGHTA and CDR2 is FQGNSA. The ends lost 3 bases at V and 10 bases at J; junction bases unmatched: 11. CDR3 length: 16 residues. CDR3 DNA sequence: TGTGCCAGCAGCTTTCTAAGGACAGGGTCAGGGTCACCCCTCCACTTT. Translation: CASSFLRTGSGSPLHF.

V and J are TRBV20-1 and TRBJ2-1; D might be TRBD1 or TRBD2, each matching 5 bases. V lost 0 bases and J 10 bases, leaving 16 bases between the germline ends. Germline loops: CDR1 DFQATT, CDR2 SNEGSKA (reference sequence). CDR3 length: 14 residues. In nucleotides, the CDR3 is TGCAGTGCTAGAGATAGCGTTAGATGGGGGGAGCAGTTCTTC. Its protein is CSARDSVRWGEQFF.

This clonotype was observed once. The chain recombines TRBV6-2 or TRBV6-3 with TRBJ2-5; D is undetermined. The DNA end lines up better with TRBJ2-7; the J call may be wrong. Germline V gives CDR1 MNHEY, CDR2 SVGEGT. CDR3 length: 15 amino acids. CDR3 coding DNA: TGTGCCAGCAGTTGGTCCGAACCGGGCAAATACGAGCAGTACTTC. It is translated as CASSWSEPGKYEQYF.

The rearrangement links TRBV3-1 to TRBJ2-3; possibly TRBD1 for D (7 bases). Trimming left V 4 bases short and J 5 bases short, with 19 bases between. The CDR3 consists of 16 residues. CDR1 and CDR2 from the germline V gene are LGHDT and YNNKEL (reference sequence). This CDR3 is CASSPRTGGHGDTQYF. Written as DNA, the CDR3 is TGTGCCAGCAGCCCTCGGACAGGAGGGCATGGAGATACGCAGTATTTT.

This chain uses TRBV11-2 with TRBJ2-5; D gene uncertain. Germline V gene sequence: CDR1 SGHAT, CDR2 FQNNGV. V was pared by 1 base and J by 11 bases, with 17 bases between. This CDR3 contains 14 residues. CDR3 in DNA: TGTGCCAGCAGCTTAGGGACCCAGACTGACTTGCAGTACTTC. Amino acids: CASSLGTQTDLQYF.

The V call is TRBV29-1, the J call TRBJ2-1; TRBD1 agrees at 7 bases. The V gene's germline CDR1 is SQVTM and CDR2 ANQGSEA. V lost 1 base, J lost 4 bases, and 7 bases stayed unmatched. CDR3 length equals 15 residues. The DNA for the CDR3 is TGCAGCGTTGAAGTAGGGGACAGCCAGTACAATGAGCAGTTCTTC. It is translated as CSVEVGDSQYNEQFF.

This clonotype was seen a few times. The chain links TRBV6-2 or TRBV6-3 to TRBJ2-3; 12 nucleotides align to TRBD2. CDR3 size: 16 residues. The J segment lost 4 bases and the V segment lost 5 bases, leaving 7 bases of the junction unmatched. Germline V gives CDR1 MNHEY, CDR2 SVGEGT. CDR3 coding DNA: TGTGCCAGCAGTAATCGACTAGCGGGAGTCGCAGATACGCAGTATTTT. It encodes CASSNRLAGVADTQYF.

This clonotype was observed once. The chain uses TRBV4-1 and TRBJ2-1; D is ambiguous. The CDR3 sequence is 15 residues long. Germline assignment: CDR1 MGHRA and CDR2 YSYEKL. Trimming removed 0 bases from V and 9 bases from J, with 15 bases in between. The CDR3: CASSQDRGRTGEQFF. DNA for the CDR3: TGCGCCAGCAGCCAAGATCGAGGACGAACGGGTGAGCAGTTCTTC.

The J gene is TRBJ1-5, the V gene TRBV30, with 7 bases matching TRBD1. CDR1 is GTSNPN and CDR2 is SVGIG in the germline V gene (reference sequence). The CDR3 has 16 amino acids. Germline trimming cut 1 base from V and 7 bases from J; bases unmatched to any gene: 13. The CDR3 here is CAWSASGPGGGQPQHF. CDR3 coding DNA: TGTGCCTGGAGTGCCTCCGGCCCAGGGGGAGGGCAGCCCCAGCATTTT.

This CDR3 reads CASSEGTSNEQFF. CDR3 nucleotide sequence: TGTGCCAGCAGTGAGGGGACTAGCAATGAGCAGTTCTTC. The chain combines TRBV6-4 with TRBJ2-1; 8 positions match TRBD2. This CDR3 region has 13 residues. With V trimmed by 3 bases and J by 6 bases, 1 base remained unmatched. Germline CDR1 reads MRHNA; CDR2 reads SNTAGT.

The CDR3 nucleotides read TGTGCCAGCCGGCCGGGGACGGATACTAAAAACATTCAGTACTTC. Translating it yields CASRPGTDTKNIQYF. The chain couples TRBV6-2 or TRBV6-3 to TRBJ2-4; TRBD1 or TRBD2 may be the D gene (5 bases each). CDR3 length: 15 residues. Germline-derived CDR1 and CDR2 are MNHEY and SVGEGT. The V gene lost 8 bases and the J gene lost 4 bases, with 18 bases spanning the gap.